One sample yielded the 10 T cell receptor beta chains listed below, sequenced in a study of molecular identifiers for immune sequencing clone quantification. MiXCR, applied by TCRdb to the PCR reads, yields one record per CDR3 protein. This table holds under 650,000 distinct CDR3 sequences, roughly 21% found once. The sequenced sample consisted of naive CD8+ T cells from blood, with Jurkat cell RNA spiked in. This sample's subset: FACS-sorted CD8+CD4-CCR7+CD45RA+ naive T cells. Every receptor here comes from a human donor in good health. Some libraries in this study had Jurkat cell RNA spiked in.

This clonotype was observed at least ten times. The chain carries TRBV28 and TRBJ2-5; perhaps TRBD1 as D (6 bases). Trimming left V 5 bases short and J 1 base short, with 11 bases between. The CDR3 loop spans 14 amino acids. The germline V gene encodes CDR1 MDHEN and CDR2 SYDVKM. The CDR3 region has the DNA TGTGCCAGCAGTCCAAGACAGGTCCAAGAGACCCAGTACTTC. Translation gives CASSPRQVQETQYF.

This clonotype has ten or more counts. The rearrangement joins TRBV2 to TRBJ1-1; 8 positions match TRBD1. Germline V gene data show CDR1 as SNHLY and CDR2 as FYNNEI. V trimming: 2 bases; J trimming: 0 bases; junction bases outside the gene matches: 5. CDR3 size: 16 residues. CDR3 region: CASSELGQAMNTEAFF. CDR3 sequence (DNA): TGTGCCAGCAGTGAATTGGGACAGGCAATGAACACTGAAGCTTTCTTT.

There are a few counts of this clonotype. The CDR3 DNA reads as TGTGCCAGCAGCTTAGGGGGATCCCGCGAGCAGTACTTC. This sequence encodes CASSLGGSREQYF. The chain carries TRBV7-9 and TRBJ2-7; D uncertain. Germline CDR1 reads SEHNR; CDR2 reads FQNEAQ (reference sequence). The CDR3 totals 13 residues. The V end lost 1 base, the J end lost 6 bases, and 10 bases lay between the germline ends.

There are many counts of this clonotype. V and J are TRBV6-1 and TRBJ2-5, with 8 bases identical to TRBD1. The J segment lost 4 bases and the V segment lost 6 bases, leaving 7 bases of the junction unmatched. The CDR3 runs to 14 residues. Germline CDR1 MNHNS, CDR2 SASEGT. This chain's CDR3 is CASRKTGGGETQYF. The CDR3 region has the DNA TGTGCCAGCAGAAAAACAGGGGGTGGAGAGACCCAGTACTTC.

V and J are TRBV6-5 and TRBJ2-7; D unclear. Deletions cut 6 bases from V and 4 bases from J, with 13 bases between. The CDR3 sequence is 13 residues long. Per germline, CDR1 MNHEY and CDR2 SVGAGI. CDR3 bases: TGTGCCAGCAGCCCCGGCGTGGAGTACGAGCAGTACTTC. It translates to CASSPGVEYEQYF.

As regards this clonotype: A clone one base away is much larger, so this may be a read error. The rearrangement uses TRBV4-1 and TRBJ2-3; possibly TRBD2 for D (6 bases). Germline V lookup: CDR1 MGHRA, CDR2 YSYEKL. The CDR3 contains 19 residues. V lost 3 bases and J 5 bases, leaving 27 bases between the germline ends. CDR3 sequence: CASSHSAVFGGGSGDTQYF. CDR3 sequence (DNA): TGCGCCAGCAGCCACTCGGCAGTGTTCGGGGGTGGGTCGGGAGATACGCAGTATTTT.

The chain combines TRBV6-2 or TRBV6-3 with TRBJ2-5, with D uncertain. Looked up from germline, CDR1 is MNHEY and CDR2 is SVGEGT. The CDR3 spans 12 residues. The germline V and J ends were trimmed by 5 bases and 5 bases, with 9 bases remaining between them. The CDR3 DNA reads as TGTGCCAGCAGTACGGACGGGGAGACCCAGTACTTC. This translates into CASSTDGETQYF.

The rearrangement uses TRBV4-1 and TRBJ2-1; 7 bases are a match to TRBD2. J lost 10 bases, V lost 1 base, and 4 bases had no gene match. The germline V gene encodes CDR1 MGHRA and CDR2 YSYEKL. This CDR3 is 13 amino acids long. The CDR3 spells CASSQGLAGEQFF. The CDR3 DNA follows: TGCGCCAGCAGCCAAGGACTAGCTGGCGAGCAGTTCTTC.

This clonotype was recorded at least ten times. This chain connects TRBV12-3 or TRBV12-4 to TRBJ1-3; tentatively, D is TRBD1 (6 bases). There are 15 residues in the CDR3. Trimming took off 5 bases at V and 0 bases at J, with 11 bases between the two ends. The CDR3 here is CASSNGTLSGNTIYF. In nucleotides, the CDR3 is TGTGCCAGCAGTAACGGGACACTCTCTGGAAACACCATATATTTT.

The chain joins TRBV7-6 to TRBJ2-6, with D unclear. Trimming removed 1 base at V and 0 bases at J, with 10 bases between. This CDR3 has 17 amino acids. Per germline, CDR1 SGHVS and CDR2 FNYEAQ. In DNA, the CDR3 is TGTGCCAGCAGCTTAGATTGGGCGAGCTCTGGGGCCAACGTCCTGACTTTC. This gives the protein CASSLDWASSGANVLTF.